Sequencing of this TCR beta chain was carried out in a study of T cell clones after liver transplantation. In the study overall: In this trial, immunosuppression withdrawal was attempted within 2 years of liver transplant. Post-transplant blood was tracked for graft-donor-reactive T cell clones identified in a pre-transplant mixed lymphocyte reaction. Tolerant meant at least one year fully off immunosuppression without liver enzymes above twice normal.

TCRdb keeps only in-frame clones here, not all; method: immunoSEQ multiplex PCR. Here the sample spans under 130,000 clones, about 86% being singletons. Unstimulated PBMCs were sorted into CD3+CD4+ and CD3+CD8+ populations. The receptor comes from a human patient who received a liver transplant. T cells may partly derive from the graft donor. Material: CD4+ T cells from blood, obtained 45 to 50 months after liver transplant.

The CDR3 protein is CASSHPLTGSDTQYF. As DNA, the CDR3 is TGTGCCAGCAGCCACCCGCTCACAGGGTCAGATACGCAGTATTTT. The genes are TRBV7-6 and TRBJ2-3; D might be TRBD1 (6 bases). This CDR3 spans 15 amino acids. The V end lost 5 bases, the J end lost 4 bases, and 16 bases lay between the germline ends. The germline V gene encodes CDR1 SGHVS and CDR2 FNYEAQ.